The entry below gives a single T cell receptor (beta chain) sequence along with its context. This record belongs to a study of tumor-infiltrating lymphocytes in localized non-small cell lung cancer. Clones were sequenced by immunoSEQ multiplex PCR, and TCRdb holds only the in-frame ones, with some missing. The table has 25,000 or so clones, roughly 73% seen once. From germline, CDR1 is SGHTA and CDR2 FQGNSA. V dropped 6 bases and J dropped 6 bases, with 12 bases sitting between them. This CDR3 comprises 13 residues. The chain links TRBV7-2 to TRBJ2-1, with D perhaps matching TRBD1 (6 bases). The sequencing input was lung tumor tissue. The sequence derives from a human donor with non-small cell lung cancer. The CDR3 DNA is TGTGCCAGCAGTTACACAGGGATCAATGAGCAGTTCTTC. This encodes CASSYTGINEQFF.